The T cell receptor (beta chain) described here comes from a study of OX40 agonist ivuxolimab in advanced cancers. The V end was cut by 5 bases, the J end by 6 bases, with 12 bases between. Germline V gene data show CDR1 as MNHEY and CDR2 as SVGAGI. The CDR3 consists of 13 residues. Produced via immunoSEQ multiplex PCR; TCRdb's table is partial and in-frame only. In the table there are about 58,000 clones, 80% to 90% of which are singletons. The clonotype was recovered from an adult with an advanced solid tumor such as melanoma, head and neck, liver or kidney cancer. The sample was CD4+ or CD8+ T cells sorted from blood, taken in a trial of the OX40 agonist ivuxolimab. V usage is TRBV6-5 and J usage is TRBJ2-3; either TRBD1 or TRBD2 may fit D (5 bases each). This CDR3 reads CASSRTREDTQYF. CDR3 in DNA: TGTGCCAGCAGTCGGACCAGGGAGGATACGCAGTATTTT.